Listed here are 4 T cell receptor beta chains from one sample, sequenced in a study of T cell repertoires in cytomegalovirus infection. What these receptors recognize is not known. MiXCR, applied by TCRdb to the reads, yields one record per CDR3 protein. The sample records hundreds of thousands of distinct CDR3 sequences, approximately 33% being singletons. The sequenced sample was cultured PBMCs, obtained from culture after CMV antigen stimulation. These receptors all come from a human donor in good health (CMV status not recorded). Some clones in this sample may be carry-over from other donors' samples.

The chain has TRBV9 and TRBJ2-3; the D gene is possibly TRBD1 (6 bases). CDR1 SGDLS and CDR2 YYNGEE come from the germline V gene. V shed 0 bases and J shed 4 bases, with 12 bases lying between them. The CDR3 has 15 residues. CDR3 nucleotides: TGTGCCAGCAGCGTAGGAGGGGGTGGCGCAGATACGCAGTATTTT. The encoded protein is CASSVGGGGADTQYF.

The chain combines TRBV7-2 with TRBJ1-5; TRBD1 aligns across 8 bases. Losses at the gene ends were 5 bases for V and 5 bases for J; bases not matched to a gene: 5. Germline V lookup: CDR1 SGHTA, CDR2 FQGNSA. The CDR3 has 14 residues. The CDR3 protein is CASSPNRGDQPQHF. The DNA of the CDR3 is TGTGCCAGCAGCCCAAACAGGGGGGATCAGCCCCAGCATTTT.

With respect to this clonotype: At one end the junction does not follow the germline gene, possibly because of a read error. The rearrangement uses TRBV11-2 and TRBJ2-1; 8 bases fit TRBD2. CDR3 length: 15 residues. Germline V CDR1 and CDR2: SGHAT, FQNNGV. CDR3 loop: CTSSFLAGNYNEQFF. The CDR3 region has the DNA TGTACCAGCAGCTTTTTAGCGGGGAACTACAATGAGCAGTTCTTC.

The chain joins TRBV7-2 to TRBJ2-5, with TRBD1 matching over 10 bases. Trimming cost V 9 bases and J 3 bases; bases outside gene matches: 7. The CDR3 contains 14 residues. Germline V gives CDR1 SGHTA, CDR2 FQGNSA. CDR3 residues: CASRDRGNEETQYF. The CDR3 nucleotides read TGTGCCAGTAGGGACAGGGGCAATGAAGAGACCCAGTACTTC.